This entry lists 2 T cell receptor beta chains sequenced from one sample in a study of response to subunit inactivated influenza vaccine. TCRdb re-analysed the RT-PCR reads in MiXCR, keeping a single row per CDR3 protein. The sample holds about 700,000 distinct CDR3 sequences, approximately 15% seen once. The sequencing here drew on PBMCs from blood, taken less than 15 days before vaccination. These receptors all stem from a man aged 50-60 years who received an inactivated influenza vaccine.

There are a few counts of this clonotype. V gene TRBV4-1 combines with J gene TRBJ2-3; D is unresolved. Trimming cost V 1 base and J 6 bases, with 8 bases left between them. Germline loops: CDR1 MGHRA, CDR2 YSYEKL. The CDR3 loop spans 13 amino acids. The CDR3 region is CASSQGPWDTQYF. The CDR3, as DNA: TGCGCCAGCAGCCAAGGGCCTTGGGATACGCAGTATTTT.

The table lists this clonotype with a few counts. This chain connects TRBV27 to TRBJ2-7; TRBD1 or TRBD2 may be the D gene (5 bases each). The CDR3 runs to 14 residues. Between the trimmed V and J ends, which lost 4 bases and 2 bases, there was a span of 12 bases. Germline CDR1 reads MNHEY; CDR2 reads SMNVEV (reference sequence). CDR3 nucleotides: TGTGCCAGCAGTTCCCGGGACGGCCCCTACGAGCAGTACTTC. It encodes CASSSRDGPYEQYF.